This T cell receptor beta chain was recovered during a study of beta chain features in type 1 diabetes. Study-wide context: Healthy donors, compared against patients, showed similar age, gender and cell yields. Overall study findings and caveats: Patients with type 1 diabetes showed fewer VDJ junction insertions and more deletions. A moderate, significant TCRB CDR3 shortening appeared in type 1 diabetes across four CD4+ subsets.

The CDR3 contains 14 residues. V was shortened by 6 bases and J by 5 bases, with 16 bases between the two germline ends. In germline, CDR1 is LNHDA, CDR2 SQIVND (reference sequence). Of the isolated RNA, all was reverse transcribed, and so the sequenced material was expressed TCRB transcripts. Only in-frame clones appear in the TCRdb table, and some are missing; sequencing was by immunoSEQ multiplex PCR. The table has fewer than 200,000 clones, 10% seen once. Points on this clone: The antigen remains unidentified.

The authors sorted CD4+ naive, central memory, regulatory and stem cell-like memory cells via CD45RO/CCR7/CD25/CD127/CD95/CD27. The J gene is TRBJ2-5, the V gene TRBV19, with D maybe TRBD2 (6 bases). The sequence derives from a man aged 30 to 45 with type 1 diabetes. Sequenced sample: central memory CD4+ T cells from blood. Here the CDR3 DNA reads TGTGCCAGTAGCCGTGTGGGAGGTGGTGAGACCCAGTACTTC. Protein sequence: CASSRVGGGETQYF.